The 10 T cell receptor beta chains presented below share a single source sample, sequenced in a study of PD-1 blockade in classical Hodgkin lymphoma. This table comes from immunoSEQ multiplex PCR, and its TCRdb copy is limited to in-frame clones, with some not included. The sample carries 70,000 or so clones, 93% recorded once. Time point denoted: newly diagnosed, previously untreated cHL patient sample. Sequences were obtained from peripheral blood mononuclear cells (PBMCs). These receptors were obtained from a human donor with classical Hodgkin lymphoma.

The rearrangement uses TRBV2 and TRBJ2-7; TRBD2 might be the D (5 bases). The CDR3 contains 12 residues. Germline V CDR1 and CDR2: SNHLY, FYNNEI. V was clipped by 3 bases and J by 6 bases, with 9 bases between them. CDR3 region: CASSEEASEQYF. DNA for the CDR3: TGTGCCAGCAGTGAGGAGGCTAGCGAGCAGTACTTC.

The CDR3, as DNA: TGTGCCAGCAGCTCACTACTTGGACAGGAGGCGAAGACCCAGTACTTC. This sequence encodes CASSSLLGQEAKTQYF. The genes are TRBV7-9 and TRBJ2-5; 7 bases match TRBD1. This CDR3 contains 16 residues. Germline V gene lookup returns CDR1 SEHNR and CDR2 FQNEAQ (reference sequence). V was clipped by 4 bases and J by 6 bases; unmatched bases: 14. The full variable domain, with the rest looked up from reference TRBV7-9 and TRBJ2-5, is DTGVSQNPRHKITKRGQNVTFRCDPISEHNRLYWYRQTLGQGPEFLTYFQNEAQLEKSRLLSDRFSAERPKGSFSTLEIQRTEQGDSAMYLCASSSLLGQEAKTQYFGPGTRLLVL.

This chain connects TRBV19 to TRBJ2-1, with TRBD1 as a possible D gene (6 bases). V was pared by 3 bases and J by 3 bases, with 9 bases between. Germline CDR1 is LNHDA and CDR2 is SQIVND (reference sequence). The CDR3 is made up of 14 amino acids. CDR3 protein: CASSMDRNYNEQFF. CDR3 DNA sequence: TGTGCCAGTAGTATGGACAGAAACTACAATGAGCAGTTCTTC. Complete variable domain (other parts from reference TRBV19 and TRBJ2-1): DGGITQSPKYLFRKEGQNVTLSCEQNLNHDAMYWYRQDPGQGLRLIYYSQIVNDFQKGDIAEGYSVSREKKESFPLTVTSAQKNPTAFYLCASSMDRNYNEQFFGPGTRLTVL.

The rearrangement uses TRBV27 and TRBJ2-7, with 7 bases lining up with TRBD1. The CDR3 is 14 amino acids. The germline gives CDR1 MNHEY, CDR2 SMNVEV (reference sequence). Trimming removed 5 bases from V and 12 bases from J; junction bases left unmatched: 16. CDR3 amino acids: CASSPTRQGEALYF. As DNA, the CDR3 is TGTGCCAGCAGTCCAACTAGACAGGGAGAGGCCCTGTACTTC.

The V and J genes are TRBV2 and TRBJ1-1; D might be TRBD1 (5 bases). CDR1 is SNHLY, CDR2 FYNNEI, per germline. CDR3 size: 14 residues. The V gene lost 1 base and the J gene lost 1 base, with 7 bases spanning the gap. CDR3 DNA: TGTGCCAGCAGTGAAGGGGGGAGGAACACTGAAGCTTTCTTT. This sequence encodes CASSEGGRNTEAFF.

The rearrangement uses TRBV9 and TRBJ2-3; D perhaps matches TRBD2 (5 bases). CDR1 and CDR2 from the germline V gene are SGDLS and YYNGEE. V shed 0 bases and J shed 8 bases, with 10 bases lying between them. The CDR3 is 13 residues long. The CDR3 spells CASSVERIGTQYF. The CDR3 coding sequence is TGTGCCAGCAGCGTAGAGCGGATTGGTACGCAGTATTTT.

The chain uses TRBV19 and TRBJ1-2; a weak D match, TRBD1 (5 bases). The germline V gene has CDR1 LNHDA and CDR2 SQIVND (reference sequence). Trimming removed 7 bases from V and 8 bases from J, with 23 bases in between. The CDR3 has 15 residues. The CDR3 DNA is TGTGCCAGTAACCCCTGGTCAGGGTCCCTCTGGGGCTACACCTTC. This sequence encodes CASNPWSGSLWGYTF.

V and J are TRBV2 and TRBJ2-3; D ambiguous. This CDR3 has 14 amino acids. Trimming took 6 bases from V and 4 from J, leaving 14 bases between them. In germline, CDR1 is SNHLY, CDR2 FYNNEI. The chain's CDR3 is CASRFHGPPDTQYF. DNA of the CDR3: TGTGCCAGCAGATTTCATGGCCCCCCAGATACGCAGTATTTT.

The chain recombines TRBV6-5 with TRBJ2-1; 9 nucleotides line up with TRBD1. After removal of 6 bases from V and 14 bases from J, the junction contained 14 bases not matched to a gene. The CDR3 contains 14 residues. Per germline, CDR1 MNHEY and CDR2 SVGAGI. CDR3 sequence: CASSYKQSGTGKFF. In DNA form, the CDR3 reads TGTGCCAGCAGCTATAAGCAGTCCGGGACAGGGAAGTTCTTC.

The CDR3 DNA reads as TGTGCCAGCAGATCAGATGAACAGGGAACTGAAGCTTTCTTT. Encoded protein: CASRSDEQGTEAFF. This chain links TRBV6-5 with TRBJ1-1; D possibly corresponds to TRBD1 (6 bases). CDR1 is MNHEY, CDR2 SVGAGI, per germline. The V gene lost 6 bases and the J gene lost 5 bases, with 16 bases spanning the gap. The CDR3 consists of 14 residues.